This T cell receptor beta chain was identified in a study of molecular identifiers for immune sequencing clone quantification. Trimming left V 7 bases short and J 2 bases short, with 14 bases between. The germline V gene has CDR1 SNHLY and CDR2 FYNNEI. The CDR3 covers 15 residues. Note on this clonotype: What it binds is unknown.

Study-level results: Spiked Jurkat TCR RNA equivalent to one cell was reportedly detectable in 800,000 to 1,000,000 naive cells.

TCRdb independently ran MiXCR on the PCR reads; one entry per CDR3 protein. There are more than 85,000 distinct CDR3 sequences in the sample; around 37% occur only once, and approximately 9.8% lies in the top ten. Input material: naive CD8+ T cells from blood, with Jurkat cell RNA spiked in. Regarding subset: FACS-sorted CD8+CD4-CCR7+CD45RA+ naive T cells. This chain connects TRBV2 to TRBJ2-2, with D unresolved. The TCR sequence derives from a human donor in good health. Some libraries in this study had Jurkat cell RNA spiked in. The CDR3 nucleotides are TGTGCCAGCATCCCCAACTCCCGAAACACCGGGGAGCTGTTTTTT. Protein: CASIPNSRNTGELFF.